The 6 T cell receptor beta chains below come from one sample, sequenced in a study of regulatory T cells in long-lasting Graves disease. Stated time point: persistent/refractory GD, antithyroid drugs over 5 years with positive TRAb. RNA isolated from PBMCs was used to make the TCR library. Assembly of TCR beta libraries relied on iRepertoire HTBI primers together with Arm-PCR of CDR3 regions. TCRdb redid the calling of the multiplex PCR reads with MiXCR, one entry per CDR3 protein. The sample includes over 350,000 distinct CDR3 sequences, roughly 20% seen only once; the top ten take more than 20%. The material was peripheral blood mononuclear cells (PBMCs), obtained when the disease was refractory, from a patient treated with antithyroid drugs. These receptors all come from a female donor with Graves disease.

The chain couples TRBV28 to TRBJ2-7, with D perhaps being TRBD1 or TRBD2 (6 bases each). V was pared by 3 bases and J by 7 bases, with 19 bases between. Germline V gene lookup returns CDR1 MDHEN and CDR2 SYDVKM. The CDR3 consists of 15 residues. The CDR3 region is CASSLGGTRTEEQYF. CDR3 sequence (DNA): TGTGCCAGCAGTTTGGGCGGGACAAGGACGGAAGAGCAGTACTTC.

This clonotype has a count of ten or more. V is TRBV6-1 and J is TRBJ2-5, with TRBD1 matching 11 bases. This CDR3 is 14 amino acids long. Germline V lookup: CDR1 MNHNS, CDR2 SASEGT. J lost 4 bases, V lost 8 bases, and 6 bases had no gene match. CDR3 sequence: CASRRTGGLETQYF. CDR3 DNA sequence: TGTGCCAGCCGAAGGACAGGGGGCTTAGAGACCCAGTACTTC.

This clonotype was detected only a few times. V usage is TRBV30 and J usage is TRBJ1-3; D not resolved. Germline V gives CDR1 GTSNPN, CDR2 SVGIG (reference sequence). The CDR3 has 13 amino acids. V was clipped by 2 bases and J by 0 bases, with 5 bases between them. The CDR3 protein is CAWSNPSGNTIYF. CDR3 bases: TGTGCCTGGAGTAACCCCTCTGGAAACACCATATATTTT.

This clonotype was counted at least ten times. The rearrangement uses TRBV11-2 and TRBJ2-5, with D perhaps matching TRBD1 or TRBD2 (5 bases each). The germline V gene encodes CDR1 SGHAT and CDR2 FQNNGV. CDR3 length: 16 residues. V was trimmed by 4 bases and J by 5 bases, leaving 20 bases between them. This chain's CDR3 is CASSSLRDQKGETQYF. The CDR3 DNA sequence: TGTGCCAGCAGCTCACTCCGGGACCAAAAAGGGGAGACCCAGTACTTC. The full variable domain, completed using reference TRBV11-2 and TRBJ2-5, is EAGVAQSPRYKIIEKRQSVAFWCNPISGHATLYWYQQILGQGPKLLIQFQNNGVVDDSQLPKDRFSAERLKGVDSTLKIQPAKLEDSAVYLCASSSLRDQKGETQYFGPGTRLLVL.

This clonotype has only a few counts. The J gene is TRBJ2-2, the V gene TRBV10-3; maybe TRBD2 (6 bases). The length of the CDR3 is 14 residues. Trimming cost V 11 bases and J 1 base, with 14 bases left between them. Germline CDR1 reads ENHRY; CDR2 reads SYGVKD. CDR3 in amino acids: CAASTGVNTGELFF. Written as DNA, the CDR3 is TGTGCCGCATCCACGGGAGTGAACACCGGGGAGCTGTTTTTT.

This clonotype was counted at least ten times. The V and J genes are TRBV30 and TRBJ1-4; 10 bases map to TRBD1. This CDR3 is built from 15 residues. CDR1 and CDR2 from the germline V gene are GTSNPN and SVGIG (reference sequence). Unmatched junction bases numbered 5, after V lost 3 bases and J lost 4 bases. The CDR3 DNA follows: TGTGCCTGGAGGGGACAGGGGATTGGTAATGAAAAACTGTTTTTT. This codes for CAWRGQGIGNEKLFF.